This T cell receptor beta chain is drawn from a study of beta chain features in type 1 diabetes. What was sequenced were expressed TCRB transcripts, since all of the isolated RNA had been reverse transcribed. Repertoires were generated with immunoSEQ multiplex PCR, while TCRdb's copy carries only in-frame clones and drops some. The sample contains 250,000 or so clones, 68% of which appear only once. The sample comprised naive CD4+ T cells from blood. The source of this sequence is a man aged 25-45 years in good health.

The CDR3 region is CASSMTSNQPQHF. The CDR3, as DNA: TGTGCCAGTAGTATGACAAGCAATCAGCCCCAGCATTTT. The chain employs TRBV19 and TRBJ1-5; D remains ambiguous. Germline V gives CDR1 LNHDA, CDR2 SQIVND (reference sequence). Trimming left V 3 bases short and J 1 base short, with 4 bases between. This CDR3 spans 13 amino acids.